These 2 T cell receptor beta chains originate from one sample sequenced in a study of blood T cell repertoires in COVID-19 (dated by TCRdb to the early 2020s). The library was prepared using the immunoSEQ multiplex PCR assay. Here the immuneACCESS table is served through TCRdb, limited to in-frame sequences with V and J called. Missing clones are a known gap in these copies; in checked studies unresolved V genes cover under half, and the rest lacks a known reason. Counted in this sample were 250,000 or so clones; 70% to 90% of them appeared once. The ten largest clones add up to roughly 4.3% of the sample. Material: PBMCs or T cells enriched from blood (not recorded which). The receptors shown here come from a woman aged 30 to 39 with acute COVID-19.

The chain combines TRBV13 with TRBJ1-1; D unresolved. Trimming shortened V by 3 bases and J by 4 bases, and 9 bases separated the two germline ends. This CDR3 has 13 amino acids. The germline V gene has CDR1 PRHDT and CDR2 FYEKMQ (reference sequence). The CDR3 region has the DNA TGTGCCAGCAGCTTCTGGAGGGTCACTGAAGCTTTCTTT. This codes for CASSFWRVTEAFF. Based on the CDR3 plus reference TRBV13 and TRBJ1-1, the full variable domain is AAGVIQSPRHLIKEKRETATLKCYPIPRHDTVYWYQQGPGQDPQFLISFYEKMQSDKGSIPDRFSAQQFSDYHSELNMSSLELGDSALYFCASSFWRVTEAFFGQGTRLTVV.

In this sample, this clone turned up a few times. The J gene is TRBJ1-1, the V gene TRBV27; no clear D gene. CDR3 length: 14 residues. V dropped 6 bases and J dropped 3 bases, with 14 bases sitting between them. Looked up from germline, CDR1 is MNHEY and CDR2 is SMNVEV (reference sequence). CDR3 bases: TGTGCCAGCAGAAGCCGGACTGGAGACACTGAAGCTTTCTTT. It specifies CASRSRTGDTEAFF.